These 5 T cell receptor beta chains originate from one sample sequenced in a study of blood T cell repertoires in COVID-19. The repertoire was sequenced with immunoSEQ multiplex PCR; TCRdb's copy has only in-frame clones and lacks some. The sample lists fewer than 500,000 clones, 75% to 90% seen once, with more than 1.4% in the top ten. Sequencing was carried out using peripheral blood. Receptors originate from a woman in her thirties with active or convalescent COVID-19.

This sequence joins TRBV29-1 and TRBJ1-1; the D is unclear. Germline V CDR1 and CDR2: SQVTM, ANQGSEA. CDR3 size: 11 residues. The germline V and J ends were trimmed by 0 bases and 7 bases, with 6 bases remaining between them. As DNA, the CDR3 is TGCAGCGTTGAAGAGTCCCGTGAAGCTTTCTTT. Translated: CSVEESREAFF.

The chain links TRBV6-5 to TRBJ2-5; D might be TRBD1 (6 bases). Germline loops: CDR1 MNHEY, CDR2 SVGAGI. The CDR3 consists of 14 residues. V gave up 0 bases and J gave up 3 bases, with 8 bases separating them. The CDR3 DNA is TGTGCCAGCAGTTACTCGAACAGGGAAGAGACCCAGTACTTC. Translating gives CASSYSNREETQYF.

CDR3: CASRGAGGPYEQYF. The CDR3 bases are TGTGCCAGCAGGGGAGCGGGAGGGCCTTACGAGCAGTACTTC. The gene calls are TRBV27 and TRBJ2-7; 10 bases agree with TRBD2. J lost 4 bases, V lost 6 bases, and 6 bases had no gene match. The CDR3 runs 14 residues. From germline, CDR1 is MNHEY and CDR2 SMNVEV (reference sequence).

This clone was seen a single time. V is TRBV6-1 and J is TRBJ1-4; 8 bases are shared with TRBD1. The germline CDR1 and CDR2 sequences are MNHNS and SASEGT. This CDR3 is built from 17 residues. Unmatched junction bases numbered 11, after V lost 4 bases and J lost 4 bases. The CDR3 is CASSGTGRPTFNEKLFF. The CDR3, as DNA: TGTGCCAGCAGTGGGACAGGGCGTCCCACATTTAATGAAAAACTGTTTTTT.

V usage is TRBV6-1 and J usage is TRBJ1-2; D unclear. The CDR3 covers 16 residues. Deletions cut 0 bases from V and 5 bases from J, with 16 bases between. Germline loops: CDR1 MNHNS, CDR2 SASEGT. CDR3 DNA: TGTGCCAGCAGTGAAGCCCCCCGGGTCCGAAATTATGGCTACACCTTC. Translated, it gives CASSEAPRVRNYGYTF.